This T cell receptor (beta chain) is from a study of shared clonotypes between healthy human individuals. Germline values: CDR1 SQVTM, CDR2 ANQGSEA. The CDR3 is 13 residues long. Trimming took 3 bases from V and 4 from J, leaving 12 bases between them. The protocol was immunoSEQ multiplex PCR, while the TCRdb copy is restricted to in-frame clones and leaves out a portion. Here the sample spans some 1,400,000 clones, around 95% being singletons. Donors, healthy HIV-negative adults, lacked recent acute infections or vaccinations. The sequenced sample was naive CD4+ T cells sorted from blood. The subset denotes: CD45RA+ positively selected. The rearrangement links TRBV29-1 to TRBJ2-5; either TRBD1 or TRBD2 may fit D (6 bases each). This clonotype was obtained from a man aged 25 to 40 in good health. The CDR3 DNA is TGCAGCGTTGAGTTGGGGGGCGTAGAGACCCAGTACTTC. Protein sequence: CSVELGGVETQYF.